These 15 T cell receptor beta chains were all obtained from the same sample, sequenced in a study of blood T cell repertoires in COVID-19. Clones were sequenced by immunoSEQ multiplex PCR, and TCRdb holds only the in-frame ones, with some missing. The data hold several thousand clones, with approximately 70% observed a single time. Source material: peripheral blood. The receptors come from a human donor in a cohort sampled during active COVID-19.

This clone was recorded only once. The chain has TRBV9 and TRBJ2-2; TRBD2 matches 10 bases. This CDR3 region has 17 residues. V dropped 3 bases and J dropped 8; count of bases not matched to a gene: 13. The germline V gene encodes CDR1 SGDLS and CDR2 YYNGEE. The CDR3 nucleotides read TGTGCCAGCAGCGGGCCGGCTCTAGCGGGGGAAGCGGGGGAGCTGTTTTTT. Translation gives CASSGPALAGEAGELFF.

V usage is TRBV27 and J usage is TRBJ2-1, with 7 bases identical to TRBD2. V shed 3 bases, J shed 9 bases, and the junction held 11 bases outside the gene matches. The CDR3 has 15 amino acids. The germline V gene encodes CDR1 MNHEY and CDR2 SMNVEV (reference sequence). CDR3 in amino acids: CASSLGGGPQFEQFF. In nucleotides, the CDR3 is TGTGCCAGCAGTTTGGGGGGGGGTCCCCAATTTGAGCAGTTCTTC.

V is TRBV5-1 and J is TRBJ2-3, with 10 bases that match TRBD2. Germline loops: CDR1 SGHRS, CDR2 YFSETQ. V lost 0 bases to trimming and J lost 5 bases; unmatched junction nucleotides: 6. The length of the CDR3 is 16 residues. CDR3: CASSLGLAGGQDTQYF. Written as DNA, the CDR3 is TGCGCCAGCAGCTTGGGGTTAGCGGGGGGACAAGATACGCAGTATTTT.

CDR3 DNA: TGTGCCAGCAGCCCGGCGGCTCTCAGTGGCTATGGCTACACCTTC. Translated, it gives CASSPAALSGYGYTF. This chain links TRBV7-3 with TRBJ1-2, with no clear D. The germline V gene encodes CDR1 SGHTA and CDR2 FQGTGA. This CDR3 contains 15 residues. V lost 5 bases and J lost 4, with 17 bases in between.

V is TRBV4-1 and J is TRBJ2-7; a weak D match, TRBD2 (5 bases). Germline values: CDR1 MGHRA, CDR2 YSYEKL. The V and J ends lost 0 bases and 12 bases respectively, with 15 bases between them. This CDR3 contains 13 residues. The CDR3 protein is CASSQEFEGVRYF. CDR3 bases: TGCGCCAGCAGCCAAGAGTTTGAGGGAGTCAGGTACTTC.

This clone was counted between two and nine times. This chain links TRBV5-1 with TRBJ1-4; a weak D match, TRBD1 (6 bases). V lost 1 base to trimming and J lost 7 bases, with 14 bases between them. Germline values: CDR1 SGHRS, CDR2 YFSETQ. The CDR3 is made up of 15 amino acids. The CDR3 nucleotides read TGCGCCAGCAGCTTGTCGGGGGGCGCAGGTGAAAAACTGTTTTTT. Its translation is CASSLSGGAGEKLFF.

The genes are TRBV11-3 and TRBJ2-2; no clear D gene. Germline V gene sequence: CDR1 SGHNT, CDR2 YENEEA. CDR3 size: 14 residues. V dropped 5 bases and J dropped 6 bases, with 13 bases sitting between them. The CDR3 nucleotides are TGTGCCAGCAGCCCTAAGAGACTCCCCGGGGAGCTGTTTTTT. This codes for CASSPKRLPGELFF.

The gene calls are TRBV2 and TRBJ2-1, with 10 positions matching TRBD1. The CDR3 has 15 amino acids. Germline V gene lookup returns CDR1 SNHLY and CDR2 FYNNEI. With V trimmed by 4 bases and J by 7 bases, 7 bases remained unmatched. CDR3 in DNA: TGTGCCAGCAGTGGCAGGGACAGGGGAGGGAATGAGCAGTTCTTC. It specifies CASSGRDRGGNEQFF.

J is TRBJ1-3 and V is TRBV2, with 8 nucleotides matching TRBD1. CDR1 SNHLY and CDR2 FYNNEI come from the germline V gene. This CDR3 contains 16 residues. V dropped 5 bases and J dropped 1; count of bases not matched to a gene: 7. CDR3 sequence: CASSQGQVWSGNTIYF. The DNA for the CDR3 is TGTGCCAGCAGTCAGGGACAGGTCTGGTCTGGAAACACCATATATTTT.

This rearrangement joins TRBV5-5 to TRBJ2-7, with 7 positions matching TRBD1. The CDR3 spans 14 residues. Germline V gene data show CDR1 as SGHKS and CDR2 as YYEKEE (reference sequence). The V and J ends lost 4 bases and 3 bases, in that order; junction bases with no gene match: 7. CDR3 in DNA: TGTGCCAGCAGCCAGATGGGACAGAACTACGAGCAGTACTTC. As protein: CASSQMGQNYEQYF.

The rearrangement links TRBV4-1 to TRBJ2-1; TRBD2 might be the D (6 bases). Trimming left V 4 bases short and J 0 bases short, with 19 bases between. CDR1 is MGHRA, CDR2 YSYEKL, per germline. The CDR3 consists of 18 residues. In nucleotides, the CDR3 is TGCGCCAGCAGCCCCTCAACGGTCCGGGGGAACTCCTACAATGAGCAGTTCTTC. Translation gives CASSPSTVRGNSYNEQFF.

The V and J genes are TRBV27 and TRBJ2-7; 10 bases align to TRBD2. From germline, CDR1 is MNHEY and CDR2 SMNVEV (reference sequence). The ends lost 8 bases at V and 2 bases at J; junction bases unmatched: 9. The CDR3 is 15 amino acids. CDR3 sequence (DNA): TGTGCCAGCGGGGAAATAGCGGGGGGAGCCTACGAGCAGTACTTC. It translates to CASGEIAGGAYEQYF.

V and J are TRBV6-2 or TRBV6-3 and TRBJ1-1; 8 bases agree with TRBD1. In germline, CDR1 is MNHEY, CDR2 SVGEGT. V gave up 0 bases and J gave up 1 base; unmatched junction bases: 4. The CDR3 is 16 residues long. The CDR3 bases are TGTGCCAGCAGTTACTCGGACAGGGCGGGGAACACTGAAGCTTTCTTT. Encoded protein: CASSYSDRAGNTEAFF.

CDR3 residues: CASSVGQGFIEYEQYF. The CDR3 DNA is TGTGCCAGCAGTGTCGGACAGGGATTCATCGAGTACGAGCAGTACTTC. The chain carries TRBV6-1 and TRBJ2-7, with 8 bases matching TRBD1. Trimming took 4 bases from V and 4 from J; bases not matched to a gene: 12. The germline gives CDR1 MNHNS, CDR2 SASEGT. The CDR3 spans 16 residues.

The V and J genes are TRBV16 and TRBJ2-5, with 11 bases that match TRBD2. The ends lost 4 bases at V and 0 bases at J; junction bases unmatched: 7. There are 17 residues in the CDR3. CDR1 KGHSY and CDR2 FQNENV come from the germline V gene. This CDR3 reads CASSPDRLAGYQETQYF. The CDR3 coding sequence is TGTGCCAGCAGCCCCGATCGACTAGCGGGGTACCAAGAGACCCAGTACTTC.